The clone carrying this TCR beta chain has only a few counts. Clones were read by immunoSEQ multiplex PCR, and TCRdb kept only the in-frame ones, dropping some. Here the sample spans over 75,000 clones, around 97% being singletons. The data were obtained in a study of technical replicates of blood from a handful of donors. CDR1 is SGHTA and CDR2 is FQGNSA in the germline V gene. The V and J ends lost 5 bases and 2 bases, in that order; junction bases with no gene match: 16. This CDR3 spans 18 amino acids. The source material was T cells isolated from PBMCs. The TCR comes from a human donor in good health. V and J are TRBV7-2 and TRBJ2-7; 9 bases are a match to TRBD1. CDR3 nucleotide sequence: TGTGCCAGCAGCCCCAACCCTAATTACGGGACAGGGACCTACGAGCAGTACTTC. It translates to CASSPNPNYGTGTYEQYF.